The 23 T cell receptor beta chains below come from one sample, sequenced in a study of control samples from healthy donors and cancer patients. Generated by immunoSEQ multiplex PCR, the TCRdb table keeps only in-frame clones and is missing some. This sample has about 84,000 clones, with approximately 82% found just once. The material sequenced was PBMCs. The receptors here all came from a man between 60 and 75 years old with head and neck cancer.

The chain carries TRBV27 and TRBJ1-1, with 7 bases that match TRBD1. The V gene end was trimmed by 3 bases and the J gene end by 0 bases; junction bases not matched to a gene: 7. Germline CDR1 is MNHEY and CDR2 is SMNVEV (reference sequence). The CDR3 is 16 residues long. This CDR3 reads CASSFRAGGLNTEAFF. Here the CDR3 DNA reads TGTGCCAGCAGTTTCCGGGCAGGGGGGTTGAACACTGAAGCTTTCTTT.

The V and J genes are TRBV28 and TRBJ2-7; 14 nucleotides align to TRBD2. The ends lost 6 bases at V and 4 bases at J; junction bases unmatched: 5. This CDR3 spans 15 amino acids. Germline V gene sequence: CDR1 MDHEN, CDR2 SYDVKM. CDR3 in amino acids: CASSRGTSGSYEQYF. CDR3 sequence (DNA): TGTGCCAGCAGCCGCGGGACTAGCGGGAGTTACGAGCAGTACTTC.

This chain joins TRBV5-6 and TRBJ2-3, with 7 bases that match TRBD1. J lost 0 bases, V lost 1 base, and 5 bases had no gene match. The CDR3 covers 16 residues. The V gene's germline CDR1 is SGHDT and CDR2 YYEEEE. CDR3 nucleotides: TGTGCCAGCAGCTTGCCCGGGACAGAGAGCACAGATACGCAGTATTTT. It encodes CASSLPGTESTDTQYF.

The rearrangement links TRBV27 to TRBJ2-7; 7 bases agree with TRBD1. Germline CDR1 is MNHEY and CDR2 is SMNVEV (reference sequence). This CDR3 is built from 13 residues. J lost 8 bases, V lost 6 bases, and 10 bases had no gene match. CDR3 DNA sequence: TGTGCCAGCAGATCCGGGACAGCTAACCAGCAGTACTTC. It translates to CASRSGTANQQYF.

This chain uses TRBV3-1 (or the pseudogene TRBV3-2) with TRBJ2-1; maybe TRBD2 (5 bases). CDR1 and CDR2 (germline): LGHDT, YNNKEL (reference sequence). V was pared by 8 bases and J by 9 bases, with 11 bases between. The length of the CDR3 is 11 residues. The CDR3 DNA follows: TGTGCCAGCGGCCTAGGAGGTGAGCAGTTCTTC. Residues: CASGLGGEQFF.

The CDR3 spells CASSLGSDNEQFF. As DNA, the CDR3 is TGTGCCAGCAGCTTAGGGTCAGACAATGAGCAGTTCTTC. This chain links TRBV7-8 with TRBJ2-1; D remains unclear. Trimming took 1 base from V and 5 from J, leaving 6 bases between them. The CDR3 runs to 13 residues. CDR1 and CDR2 (germline): SGHVS, FQNEAQ.

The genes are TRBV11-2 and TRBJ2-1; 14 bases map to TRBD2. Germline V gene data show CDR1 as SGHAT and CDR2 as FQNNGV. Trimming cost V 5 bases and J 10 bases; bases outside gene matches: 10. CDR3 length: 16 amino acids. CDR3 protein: CASSPRGLAGVEEQFF. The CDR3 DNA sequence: TGTGCCAGCAGCCCCCGGGGACTAGCGGGAGTCGAGGAGCAGTTCTTC. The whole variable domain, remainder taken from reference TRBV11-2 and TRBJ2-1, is EAGVAQSPRYKIIEKRQSVAFWCNPISGHATLYWYQQILGQGPKLLIQFQNNGVVDDSQLPKDRFSAERLKGVDSTLKIQPAKLEDSAVYLCASSPRGLAGVEEQFFGPGTRLTVL.

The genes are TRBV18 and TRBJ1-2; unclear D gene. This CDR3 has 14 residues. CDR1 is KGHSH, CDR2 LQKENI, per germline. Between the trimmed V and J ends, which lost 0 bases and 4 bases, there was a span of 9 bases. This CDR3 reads CASSPPGFSYGYTF. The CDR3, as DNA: TGTGCCAGCTCACCACCAGGGTTCAGCTATGGCTACACCTTC.

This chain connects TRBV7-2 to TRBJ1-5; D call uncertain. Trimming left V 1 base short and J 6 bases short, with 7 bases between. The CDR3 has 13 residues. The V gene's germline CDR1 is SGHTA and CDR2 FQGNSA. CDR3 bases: TGTGCCAGCAGCTTAGAAGGTGCTCAGCCCCAGCATTTT. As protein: CASSLEGAQPQHF.

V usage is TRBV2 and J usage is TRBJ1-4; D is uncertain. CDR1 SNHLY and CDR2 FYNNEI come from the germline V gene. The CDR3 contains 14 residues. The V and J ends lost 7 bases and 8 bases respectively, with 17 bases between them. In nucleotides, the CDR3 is TGTGCCAGCAAGGTGGACGGACTCGGCGAAAAACTGTTTTTT. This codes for CASKVDGLGEKLFF.

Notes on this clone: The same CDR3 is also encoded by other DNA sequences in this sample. The CDR3 DNA is TGCGCCAGCAGCTTGGGGGGCTACGAGCAGTACTTC. Translating gives CASSLGGYEQYF. The chain is built from TRBV5-1 and TRBJ2-7; D not resolved. The germline V gene encodes CDR1 SGHRS and CDR2 YFSETQ. The CDR3 extends over 12 amino acids. V dropped 0 bases and J dropped 3 bases, with 4 bases sitting between them.

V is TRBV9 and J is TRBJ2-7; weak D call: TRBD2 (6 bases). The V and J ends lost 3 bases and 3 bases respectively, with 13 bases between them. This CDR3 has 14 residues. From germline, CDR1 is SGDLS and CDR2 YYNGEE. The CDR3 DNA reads TGTGCCAGCAGCGCGGGACTCTCCATCTACGAGCAGTACTTC. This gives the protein CASSAGLSIYEQYF.

This CDR3 is CASSQLGGNYGYTF. CDR3 nucleotide sequence: TGTGCCAGCAGTCAGTTAGGGGGTAACTATGGCTACACCTTC. This chain links TRBV6-5 with TRBJ1-2; D possibly corresponds to TRBD1 (6 bases). Per germline, CDR1 MNHEY and CDR2 SVGAGI. The CDR3 sequence is 14 residues long. V dropped 5 bases and J dropped 1 base, with 11 bases sitting between them.

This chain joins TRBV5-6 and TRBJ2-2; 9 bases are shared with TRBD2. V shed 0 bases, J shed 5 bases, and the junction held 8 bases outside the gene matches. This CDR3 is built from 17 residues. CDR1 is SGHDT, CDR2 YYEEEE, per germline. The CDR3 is CASSLAVAGVGTGELFF. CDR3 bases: TGTGCCAGCAGCTTGGCGGTAGCGGGAGTAGGGACCGGGGAGCTGTTTTTT.

CDR3 sequence (DNA): TGTGCCAGCAGCCAAGATTGGACAGGCTATGGCTACACCTTC. It encodes CASSQDWTGYGYTF. The rearrangement uses TRBV3-1 (or the pseudogene TRBV3-2) and TRBJ1-2, with 7 bases that match TRBD1. The CDR3 spans 14 residues. Per the germline V gene, CDR1 is LGHDT and CDR2 is YNNKEL (reference sequence). Germline trimming cut 0 bases from V and 4 bases from J; bases unmatched to any gene: 2.

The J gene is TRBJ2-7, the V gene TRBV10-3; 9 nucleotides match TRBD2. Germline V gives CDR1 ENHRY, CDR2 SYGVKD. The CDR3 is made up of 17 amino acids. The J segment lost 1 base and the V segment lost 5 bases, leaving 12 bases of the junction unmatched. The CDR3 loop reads CAISRLKREVVSYEQYF. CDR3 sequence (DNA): TGTGCCATCAGTCGTTTAAAGCGGGAGGTTGTGTCCTACGAGCAGTACTTC.

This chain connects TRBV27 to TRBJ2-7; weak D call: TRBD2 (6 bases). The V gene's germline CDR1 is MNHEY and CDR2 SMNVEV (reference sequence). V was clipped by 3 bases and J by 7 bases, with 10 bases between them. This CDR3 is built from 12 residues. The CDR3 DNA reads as TGTGCCAGCAGTTTTTACGGGGGTGAGCAGTACTTC. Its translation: CASSFYGGEQYF.

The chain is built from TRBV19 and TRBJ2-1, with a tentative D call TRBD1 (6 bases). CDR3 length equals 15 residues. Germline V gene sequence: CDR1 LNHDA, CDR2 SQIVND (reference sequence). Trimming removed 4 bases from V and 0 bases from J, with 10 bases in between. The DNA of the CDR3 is TGTGCCAGTAGTAGGGACATCAGCTCCTACAATGAGCAGTTCTTC. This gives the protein CASSRDISSYNEQFF.

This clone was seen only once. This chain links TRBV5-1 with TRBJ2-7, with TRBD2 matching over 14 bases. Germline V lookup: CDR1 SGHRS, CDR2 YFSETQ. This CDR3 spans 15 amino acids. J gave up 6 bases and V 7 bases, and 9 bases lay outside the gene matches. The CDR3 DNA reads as TGCGCCAGCCGACTAGCGGGAGGGCCCCATCTCGAGCAGTACTTC. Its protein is CASRLAGGPHLEQYF.

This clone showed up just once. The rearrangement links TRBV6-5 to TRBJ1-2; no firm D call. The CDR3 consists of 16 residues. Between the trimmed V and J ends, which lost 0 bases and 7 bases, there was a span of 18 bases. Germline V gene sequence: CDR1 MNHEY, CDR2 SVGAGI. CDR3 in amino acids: CASSYSSRAPEGGYTF. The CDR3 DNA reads TGTGCCAGCAGTTACTCGAGCCGGGCCCCAGAGGGTGGCTACACCTTC.

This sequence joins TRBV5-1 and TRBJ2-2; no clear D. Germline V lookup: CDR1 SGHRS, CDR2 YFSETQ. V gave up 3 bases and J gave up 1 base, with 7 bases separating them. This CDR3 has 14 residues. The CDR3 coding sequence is TGCGCCAGCAGCTCAATAGGGAACACCGGGGAGCTGTTTTTT. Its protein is CASSSIGNTGELFF.

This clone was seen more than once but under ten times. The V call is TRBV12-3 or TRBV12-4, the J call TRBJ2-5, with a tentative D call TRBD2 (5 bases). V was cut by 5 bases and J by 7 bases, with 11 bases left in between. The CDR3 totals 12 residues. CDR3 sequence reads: CASSPSGGTQYF. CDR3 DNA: TGTGCCAGCAGTCCTTCTGGAGGGACCCAGTACTTC.

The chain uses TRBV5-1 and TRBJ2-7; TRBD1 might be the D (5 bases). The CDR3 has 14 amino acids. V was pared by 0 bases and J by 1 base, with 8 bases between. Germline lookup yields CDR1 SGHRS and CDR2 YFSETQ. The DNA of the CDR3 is TGCGCCAGCAGCTTGGAACAGGCATCCTACGAGCAGTACTTC. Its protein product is CASSLEQASYEQYF.